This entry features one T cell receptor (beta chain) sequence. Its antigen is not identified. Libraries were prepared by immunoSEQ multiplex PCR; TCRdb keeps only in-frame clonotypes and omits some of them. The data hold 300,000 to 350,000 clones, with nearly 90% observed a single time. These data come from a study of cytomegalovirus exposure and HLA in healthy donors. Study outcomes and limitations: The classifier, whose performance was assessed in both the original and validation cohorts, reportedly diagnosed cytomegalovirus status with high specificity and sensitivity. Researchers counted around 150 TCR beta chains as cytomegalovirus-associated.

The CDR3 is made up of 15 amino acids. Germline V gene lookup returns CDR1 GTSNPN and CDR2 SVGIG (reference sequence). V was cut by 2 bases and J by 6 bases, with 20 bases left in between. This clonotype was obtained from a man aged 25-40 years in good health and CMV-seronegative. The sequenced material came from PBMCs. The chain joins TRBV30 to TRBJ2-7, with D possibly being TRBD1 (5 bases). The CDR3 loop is CAWSSQGIVPSEQYF. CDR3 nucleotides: TGTGCCTGGAGTTCCCAGGGAATAGTTCCGTCCGAGCAGTACTTC.